A single TCR beta chain is shown here with its context. No antigen is known for it. Expressed TCRB transcripts were sequenced because the isolated RNA had all been reverse transcribed beforehand. Naive, central memory and regulatory T cell samples came to a mean of around 3.3 million reads. TCRdb's table, derived via immunoSEQ multiplex PCR, lists solely in-frame clones and lacks some. This repertoire shows 600,000 to 650,000 clones, about 16% found once; its top ten account for 0.07% to 0.095%. This record comes from a study of beta chain features in type 1 diabetes. Study at large: Healthy donors resembled patients in age, gender and cell yields.

The germline CDR1 and CDR2 sequences are SGHTA and FQGNSA. CDR3 size: 14 residues. Overall study findings and caveats: Significant though moderate, a shortening of TCRB CDR3s appeared in all four CD4+ subsets of Type 1 diabetes patients. Junctions at VDJ sites from type 1 diabetes patients had fewer insertions and more deletions.

This receptor was identified in a man between 18 and 35 years old in good health. The sequenced sample consisted of naive CD4+ T cells from blood. The chain couples TRBV7-2 to TRBJ2-5; TRBD2 is a possible D gene (6 bases). The J call may be incorrect, as the DNA end agrees better with TRBJ2-7. CDR3 residues: CASSLERRGHEQYF. The CDR3 nucleotides are TGTGCCAGCAGCTTGGAGCGGAGGGGTCACGAGCAGTACTTC.